The rows below give T cell receptor beta chains drawn from one sample of a study of neurological immune-mediated disorders. TCRdb analysed the 5' RACE reads with MiXCR anew, one entry per CDR3 protein. The table lists tens of thousands of distinct CDR3 sequences, 2% to 2.5% of them singletons, with around 3% in the top ten. Sequenced: PBMCs. The receptors here all came from a man between 45 and 60 years old with multiple sclerosis. Both conserved end residues are part of each CDR3. A D gene is named only where the DNA matches it firmly. Expanded clones are given a class, and other clones once, few, many or no size at all.

>TRBD1|TRBV5-1|TRBJ1-2|many
CASSLQPGQGDGYTF
TGCGCCAGCAGCTTGCAACCGGGACAGGGCGATGGCTACACCTTC
>NA|TRBV6-5|TRBJ2-7|many
CASSYIGGEQYF
TGTGCCAGCAGTTACATCGGGGGCGAGCAGTACTTC
>NA|TRBV20-1|TRBJ1-2|many
CSAPDTRGKFGYTF
TGCAGTGCGCCCGACACCCGAGGAAAGTTTGGCTACACCTTC
>TRBD1|TRBV24-1|TRBJ2-3|many
CATSDRRDRKTDTQYF
TGTGCCACCAGTGACCGACGGGACAGAAAAACAGATACGCAGTATTTT
>TRBD1|TRBV7-2|TRBJ1-6|many
CASSLGTGAYSPLHF
TGTGCCAGCAGCTTAGGTACAGGGGCTTATTCACCCCTCCACTTT
>NA|TRBV3-1|TRBJ2-6|many
CASSLSGRTHSGANVLTF
TGTGCCAGCAGCTTGTCGGGACGGACCCACTCTGGGGCCAACGTCCTGACTTTC
>TRBD2|TRBV6-6|TRBJ2-3|many
CASNLAGGPTDTQYF
TGTGCCAGCAACCTAGCGGGGGGGCCGACAGATACGCAGTATTTT
>NA|TRBV4-1|TRBJ1-2|many
CASSQVARHGYTF
TGCGCCAGCAGCCAAGTTGCCAGACACGGCTACACCTTC
>NA|TRBV11-2|TRBJ1-1|many
CASSLEWGRTKNTEAFF
TGTGCCAGCAGCTTAGAGTGGGGGAGGACTAAGAACACTGAAGCTTTCTTT
>NA|TRBV4-2|TRBJ2-3|NA
CASSQEAARGTDTQYF
TGTGCCAGCAGCCAAGAAGCCGCGAGAGGCACAGATACGCAGTATTTT
>TRBD2|TRBV9|TRBJ2-7|many
CASSGQAGASYEQYF
TGTGCCAGCAGCGGACAAGCGGGGGCCTCCTACGAGCAGTACTTC
>TRBD1|TRBV5-1|TRBJ2-3|many
CASSPQGATADTQYF
TGCGCCAGCAGTCCACAGGGGGCGACCGCAGATACGCAGTATTTT
>NA|TRBV5-1|TRBJ2-5|many
CASSLTGGPQETQYF
TGCGCCAGCAGCTTAACGGGGGGCCCCCAAGAGACCCAGTACTTC
>TRBD2|TRBV5-1|TRBJ2-1|many
CASSSKTSVYNEQFF
TGCGCCAGCAGCTCCAAGACTAGCGTATACAATGAGCAGTTCTTC
>TRBD2|TRBV6-2/TRBV6-3|TRBJ2-3|many
CASLGLAGGRTDTQYF
TGTGCCAGCCTTGGACTAGCGGGGGGCCGCACAGATACGCAGTATTTT
>NA|TRBV9|TRBJ2-7|many
CASSVDPGDEQYF
TGTGCCAGCAGCGTAGACCCAGGGGACGAGCAGTACTTC
>TRBD2|TRBV5-1|TRBJ2-1|many
CASSPGRASGGNEQFF
TGCGCCAGCAGCCCGGGAAGGGCTAGCGGTGGGAATGAGCAGTTCTTC
>NA|TRBV29-1|TRBJ2-7|many
CSVDGLRNEQYF
TGCAGCGTTGACGGGCTGAGGAACGAGCAGTACTTC